These T cell receptor beta chains were read from a single sample in a study of blood T cell repertoires in COVID-19. Only in-frame clones appear in the TCRdb table, and some are missing; sequencing was by immunoSEQ multiplex PCR. Of about 280,000 clones in the sample, roughly 85% were seen once. Sequencing was carried out using PBMCs or T cells enriched from blood (not recorded which). These receptors came from a woman between 40 and 50 years old who had recovered from COVID-19. Both conserved end residues are part of each CDR3. A D gene is named only where the DNA matches it firmly. A row's size may be missing; if present it is once, few, many or a size class.

>TRBV19|TRBJ2-7|TRBD2|NA
TGTGCCAGTAGTATCGGGAGTAGCGGGAGGACATACGAGCAGTACTTC
CASSIGSSGRTYEQYF
>TRBV14|TRBJ2-1|NA|NA
TGTGCCAGCAGCCGGTACGGACTAAGCGAGAAAAGGAACAATGAGCAGTTCTTC
CASSRYGLSEKRNNEQFF
>TRBV9|TRBJ2-1|TRBD2|few
TGTGCCAGCAGCGAATTAGGACTAGCGGGAGGAGGGTCCTACAATGAGCAGTTCTTC
CASSELGLAGGGSYNEQFF
>TRBV19|TRBJ1-4|NA|NA
TGTGCCAGCCGTAGGGGAGGGGATCGGACAACTAATGAAAAACTGTTTTTT
CASRRGGDRTTNEKLFF
>TRBV6-2/TRBV6-3|TRBJ2-7|TRBD2|NA
TGTGCCAGCAGTTACTCGAGCACTAGCGGGAGGTTCTACGAGCAGTACTTC
CASSYSSTSGRFYEQYF
>TRBV25-1|TRBJ2-7|NA|NA
TGTGCCAGCAGTGGGCCCTCGACAGGACCCTCCTACGAGCAGTACTTC
CASSGPSTGPSYEQYF
>TRBV4-3|TRBJ2-5|TRBD2|NA
TGCGCCAGCAGCCAAATGAGGGGACTAGCGCAATCGGCCCAGTACTTC
CASSQMRGLAQSAQYF
>TRBV13|TRBJ2-3|NA|NA
TGTGCCAGCAGCTTAGGCCTAACCCCCCCCGAGGGGGAGCTTCCAGATACGCAGTATTTT
CASSLGLTPPEGELPDTQYF
>TRBV18|TRBJ1-1|TRBD1|NA
TGTGCCAGCTCACCGGGCGGGGCAGGGGGCTCGAACACTGAAGCTTTCTTT
CASSPGGAGGSNTEAFF
>TRBV6-2/TRBV6-3|TRBJ2-5|NA|NA
TGTGCCAGCAGCACCTATAGCGGAGCCCCGCAAGAGACCCAGTACTTC
CASSTYSGAPQETQYF
>TRBV4-2|TRBJ1-4|NA|once
TGTGCCAGCAGCCAAGAACTAGGACTCCCAACTAATGAAAAACTGTTTTTT
CASSQELGLPTNEKLFF
>TRBV30|TRBJ1-5|NA|NA
TGTGCCTGGAGCCGGCCGAGGGCCGGAGGGCAGCCCCAGCATTTT
CAWSRPRAGGQPQHF
>TRBV28|TRBJ1-1|TRBD1|NA
TGTGCCAGCAGCTTATCGTCGACAGGGAGGACTGAAGCTTTCTTT
CASSLSSTGRTEAFF
>TRBV3-1/TRBV3-2|TRBJ1-2|TRBD1|few
TGTGCCAGCAGCGAGCGGACAGGGAACTATGGCTACACCTTC
CASSERTGNYGYTF
>TRBV28|TRBJ1-4|TRBD1|NA
TGTGCCAGCAGTTTATGGTATCAGGGGGAAACTAATGAAAAACTGTTTTTT
CASSLWYQGETNEKLFF
>TRBV18|TRBJ1-1|NA|NA
TGTGCCAGCTCACCTCAGAATTTAGGGAGGCACACTGAAGCTTTCTTT
CASSPQNLGRHTEAFF
>TRBV6-5|TRBJ1-4|NA|once
TGTGCCAGCAGTTACTCCAGGACAAGCGCACTGTTTTTT
CASSYSRTSALFF
>TRBV4-1|TRBJ2-5|NA|NA
TGCGCCAGCCGCTCCGGAGGTGGGGTCCAAGAGACCCAGTACTTC
CASRSGGGVQETQYF
>TRBV2|TRBJ2-3|TRBD1|NA
TGTGCCAGCAGAGGGACAGGGGTCTCCACAGATACGCAGTATTTT
CASRGTGVSTDTQYF
>TRBV18|TRBJ1-5|NA|NA
TGTGCCAGCTCACTAAATAGCAATCAGCCCCAGCATTTT
CASSLNSNQPQHF
>TRBV6-5|TRBJ2-3|TRBD2|few
TGTGCCAGCAGTTACTCTCTAGCGGGCACCACAGATACGCAGTATTTT
CASSYSLAGTTDTQYF
>TRBV28|TRBJ2-6|NA|NA
TGTGCCAGCAGCCCTAGGGGGGGCCCTGGGGCCAACGTCCTGACTTTC
CASSPRGGPGANVLTF
>TRBV7-8|TRBJ1-1|NA|NA
TGTGCCAGCAACCCCGGCCCAGGGAACACTGAAGCTTTCTTT
CASNPGPGNTEAFF
>TRBV18|TRBJ1-6|TRBD1|NA
TGTGCCAGCTCGGGCGGAACTGGACAGGGATATAATTCACCCCTCCACTTT
CASSGGTGQGYNSPLHF
>TRBV25-1|TRBJ1-3|NA|NA
TGTGCCAGCAGTGATGTGGGGGCCGGTGGAAACACCATATATTTT
CASSDVGAGGNTIYF
>TRBV2|TRBJ2-6|NA|NA
TGTGCCAGCAGGGTGACGGGAGGGGCCAACGTCCTGACTTTC
CASRVTGGANVLTF
>TRBV4-3|TRBJ2-1|TRBD2|NA
TGCGCCAGCAGCCAAGGCAAGCCCGGGACTAGCGTCAATGAGCAGTTCTTC
CASSQGKPGTSVNEQFF
>TRBV2|TRBJ2-5|NA|NA
TGTGCCAGCAGTGGGTCAGGGGTGTACCAAGAGACCCAGTACTTC
CASSGSGVYQETQYF